What follows are 2 T cell receptor beta chains derived from one specimen sequenced in a study of blood T cell repertoires in COVID-19. Generated by immunoSEQ multiplex PCR, the TCRdb table keeps only in-frame clones and is missing some. Of fewer than 60,000 clones in the sample, just under 90% are singletons; the top ten hold more than 3.5%. The sample comprised peripheral blood. These receptors were taken from a man in his fifties with acute or convalescent COVID-19.

This chain joins TRBV6-5 and TRBJ2-1; D perhaps matches TRBD1 (7 bases). V dropped 0 bases and J dropped 4 bases, with 10 bases sitting between them. This CDR3 has 15 amino acids. The germline V gene has CDR1 MNHEY and CDR2 SVGAGI. In nucleotides, the CDR3 is TGTGCCAGCAGTTACTCGGCGGGACAGTACAATGAGCAGTTCTTC. Its translation is CASSYSAGQYNEQFF.

The gene calls are TRBV15 and TRBJ1-1; D might be TRBD1 (6 bases). The CDR3 length is 15 residues. CDR1 and CDR2 from the germline V gene are LNHNV and YYDKDF (reference sequence). Trimming removed 0 bases at V and 0 bases at J, with 8 bases between. The CDR3 is CATSRDRGVNTEAFF. In DNA, the CDR3 is TGTGCCACCAGCAGAGACAGGGGCGTGAACACTGAAGCTTTCTTT.